The entry that follows covers one T cell receptor beta chain sequence. Its antigen remains undetermined. No base quality values were provided; no much bigger clone lies one nucleotide off. The data were taken from a study of cytomegalovirus exposure and HLA in healthy donors (TCRdb year 2017). Describing the broader study: In an earlier analysis of approximately 500 of the donors, around 300 Gb of sequence data and 100 million or so unique TCR beta sequences from about 190 million T cells were reported. The study used immunosequencing to profile the T cell repertoires of under 700 subjects and linked those repertoires to cytomegalovirus serostatus. Both class I and class II loci were covered by HLA typing, at four-digit resolution. In a later genetic analysis, genome-wide SNP genotypes for about three fifths of the 666 donors were used, and that subset was treated as a discovery cohort. An early release that covered around 590 HLA-typed donors contained approximately 300 gigabases of sequencing data and about 93 million unique TCR sequences. In addition to the first cohort of 650 to 750 subjects, a separate validation cohort of 130 or so different subjects was used. Among the approximately 400 genotyped donors, 81% belonged to the genetic ancestry cluster associated with self-reported Caucasian donors. All discovery cohort repertoires had been generated using a single sequencing platform. To decide whether each TCR beta V gene segment behaved as functional or pseudogenic, an earlier analysis of some 600 of the donors relied on high-throughput TCR beta sequencing. The number of typed donors differed by locus: about 620-640 for A, B, C, DRB1 and DQB1; approximately 530 for DQA1; around 580 for DPA1; and approximately 450 for DPB1. To predict cytomegalovirus infection status, the study combined high-throughput TCR immunosequencing, statistical association of individual TCRs with disease status, and machine learning. To study patterns of TCR occurrence, a later analysis re-analyzed previously published TCR beta repertoires from 700 or so donors and added high-resolution HLA genotyping. Rather than drawing on any new phenotypic data, the later analysis identified candidate immune exposures from TCR beta sequences and the way those sequences occurred across donors. Among about 360 genotyped donors of the cohort, an average of 235,054 unique TCR beta nucleotide sequences were sequenced per donor, 15% to 20% of them non-productive. The study aimed to test whether cataloging public T cell receptors could reveal signatures of past pathogen exposure. Alongside the repertoire data, information on donor age, sex, ethnicity and CMV serostatus was compiled. Roughly five DR-DQ haplotypes were treated as single units for association and clustering because of strong linkage in the cohort. Overall study results and their limits: A few of the identified cytomegalovirus-associated TCR beta chains were confirmed in vitro to be specific for cytomegalovirus antigens. In a later analysis, several top co-occurrence clusters were reported to appear linked to parvovirus B19, influenza, CMV and Epstein-Barr virus. CMV serostatus was the only immune exposure information available for the cohort. Because HLA typing was unavailable for some donors at each locus, only the typed subset was used in association tests. Most TCR sequences were seen in very few donors, while some public TCRs were found in many individuals. At a false discovery rate of 0.05, a later analysis linked some 18,000 TCR beta sequences to specific HLA alleles. The authors suggested that the approach could potentially be extended to other disease states and immunological phenotypes. Roughly uniform sequencing depth across donors was assumed in presence/absence analyses, although this assumption may not hold. Over 15 rarely observed V segments, including chromosome 9 orphons, were excluded from the earlier analysis of almost 600 of the donors because counts were too low. Strong co-occurrence of HLA alleles, especially DR and DQ, made assigning TCR associations to individual alleles difficult. According to a later analysis, TCR association rates differed among HLA loci, with DRB1 alleles showing the most associated TCRs and HLA-C alleles showing the fewest. In both the original and validation cohorts, the classifier was reported to diagnose cytomegalovirus status with high specificity and sensitivity. In a later genetic analysis, fewer N-insertions in productive TCRs were reported among donors in an Asian-associated ancestry cluster than the roughly 700-donor mean. In an earlier analysis of several hundred of the donors, most TCR beta V segments were observed in productive rearrangements about 90% or about 30% of the time, broadly matching IMGT annotations. In a later analysis, HLA-associated TCR beta chains were found to be more clonally expanded and to have lower generation probabilities than equally common non-associated chains. V-gene and J-gene trimming of TCR beta chains was associated with a missense DCLRE1C variant in a later genetic analysis, and the association was replicated in an independent cohort. Linkage disequilibrium might explain the correlated functional status among segregating V segments, but an unknown experimental factor could not be ruled out. Because the 87-base-pair reads could not distinguish some IMGT-functional V segments, including TRBV6-2 and TRBV6-3, those segments were excluded. A cluster of highly shared sequence variants was judged likely to represent a technical artifact of the sequencing pipeline. Most CMV-associated TCR beta chains appeared to be HLA-restricted in a later analysis, and the HLA associations seemed to be driven largely by CMV exposure. The study gave a list of 150 to 200 TCR beta chains associated with cytomegalovirus. A further reported finding was that TCR beta sequences accurately predicted the HLA-A and HLA-B alleles for most subjects in the first cohort. In this cohort, only TCR beta chains were sequenced, and detectable features were limited by the absence of alpha or paired-chain data.

Receptor amplification or capture employed the immunoSEQ multiplex PCR assay. A mixture of 60 forward primers for TCR Vbeta segments and 13 reverse primers for TCR Jbeta segments was used in the multiplex PCR. A multiplex PCR assay on genomic DNA amplified the CDR3 region of rearranged TCR beta genes. Amplified TCR beta libraries were sequenced as 87-base-pair reads on the Illumina HiSeq System. As for how the authors treated the data: In a later analysis, some 80 million unique TCR beta chains were counted across the 650 to 750 repertoires, and roughly 9.9 million of these chains were shared by at least two donors. To remove PCR and sequencing errors, raw reads were error-corrected and collapsed into unique sequences using a nearest-neighbor algorithm that merged closely related sequences. To assign V, D and J gene segments, CDR3 sequences were aligned to IMGT reference sequences. For a sequence to be retained, a match of at least six nucleotides was required to both a V gene segment and a J gene segment. A rearrangement counted as productive if the CDR3 had no stop codons and remained in frame with V and J, and every other rearrangement counted as non-productive. Following IMGT convention, CDR3 was defined as the stretch from the second conserved V-encoded cysteine to the conserved J-encoded phenylalanine. In an earlier analysis of around 540 of the donors, sequences lacking an unambiguous match to a single V gene segment were excluded. In an earlier analysis of 450 to 750 of the donors, a V segment was called functional when productive rearrangements were above 56.7%, and segregating when the standard deviation between donors exceeded 5%. A statistical classification framework was built to diagnose cytomegalovirus status from the catalog of TCR beta chain sequences. A later analysis assigned V and J genes by comparing TCR nucleotide sequences with IMGT/GENE-DB human TR gene sequences. A later analysis assigned CDR3 sequences and most-parsimonious VDJ recombination scenarios with the TCRdist pipeline. In a later analysis, each TCR beta chain was defined by its CDR3 amino acid sequence together with its V-gene family, and reads lacking a unique V-gene family were excluded. To address suspected cross-contamination and a sequencing artifact, a later analysis removed 592 highly shared, low-generation-probability nucleotide sequences. For each public chain, a later analysis derived a clonal expansion index from normalized ranks of inferred template counts within each repertoire. Generation probabilities in a later analysis came from a VDJ recombination model fitted to out-of-frame rearrangements, and those results were checked against IGoR. In a later analysis, hypergeometric tests were used to score TCR-TCR, TCR-HLA and TCR-CMV co-occurrence, with a repertoire-size bias correction applied to TCR pairs. In a later analysis, false discovery rates were estimated by permuting HLA or CMV assignments 20 times. In a later analysis, co-occurring TCRs were grouped with DBSCAN, and TCRdist sequence similarity was added when clustering was performed within HLA-allele-positive subsets. For co-occurrence clustering, repertoires with fewer than 30,000 or more than 120,000 public chains were excluded, along with four to six repertoires with anomalous nucleotide sharing. In TCRdb, the immuneACCESS table is reduced to in-frame sequences with V and J assigned. These tables do not hold every clone; where another copy was compared, an unresolved V gene accounts for under half, and the others remain unexplained. V and J calls and clone size come straight from that table; D and trimming were deduced from the DNA. Here the sample has about 120,000 clones; 80% occur a single time. The ten largest account for around 9.5% of the sample.

The cohort was made up of 500 to 850 healthy bone marrow donors. Cohort members were all nominally healthy when sampled, although unrecorded immune exposures were likely present. The donor tested CMV seropositive and was one of the 289 seropositive cohort members. Every donor gave a peripheral blood sample, and the peripheral blood mononuclear cells from that sample were used for TCR beta sequencing. The Qiagen DNeasy Blood Extraction Kit was used to extract genomic DNA from the blood cell samples. V loses 4 bases of germline sequence and J loses 5 bases, and the interval between the two ends is 12 bases. Via the germline V gene (reference sequence), CDR1 is SGHNT and CDR2 YYREEE. The CDR3 goes from the cysteine to the phenylalanine over 13 residues. The only DNA kept is the CDR3, 39 bases in frame from the first base.

The V and J segments used are TRBV5-4 and TRBJ1-2; no D segment can be confidently identified. Sample: PBMCs. The source of this sequence is a female donor in good health and CMV-seropositive. DNA sequence: TGTGCCAGCAGCCCCGGAGGGTTTTATGGCTACACCTTC. Translated, this is CASSPGGFYGYTF.